The 21 T cell receptor beta chains given below trace back to one sample, sequenced in a study of shared clonotypes between healthy human individuals. Libraries were prepared by immunoSEQ multiplex PCR; TCRdb keeps only in-frame clonotypes and omits some of them. The sample yields under 1,900,000 clones, approximately 98.5% seen once. Source material: naive CD4+ T cells sorted from blood. Subset: CD45RA+ positively selected. These receptor sequences come from a man aged 25 to 45 in good health.

The V and J genes are TRBV28 and TRBJ2-1; 9 nucleotides match TRBD1. Trimming took 2 bases from V and 5 from J; bases not matched to a gene: 7. This CDR3 is built from 16 residues. Germline V gene sequence: CDR1 MDHEN, CDR2 SYDVKM. CDR3 protein: CASSLAQGARDNEQFF. The CDR3 DNA is TGTGCCAGCAGTTTAGCACAGGGGGCTCGGGACAATGAGCAGTTCTTC.

The CDR3 spells CASSPGTGYTF. The CDR3 nucleotides are TGTGCCAGCAGCCCCGGGACAGGCTACACCTTC. The chain joins TRBV7-3 to TRBJ1-2; D may be TRBD1 (6 bases). CDR3 length: 11 residues. V was cut by 5 bases and J by 8 bases, with 9 bases left in between. Germline CDR1 reads SGHTA; CDR2 reads FQGTGA.

The chain carries TRBV19 and TRBJ2-2; D is undetermined. CDR3 length: 14 residues. CDR1 and CDR2 from the germline V gene are LNHDA and SQIVND (reference sequence). Trimming took 1 base from V and 6 from J, leaving 9 bases between them. In DNA form, the CDR3 reads TGTGCCAGTAGTATAGCCCAGGTGGCCGGGGAGCTGTTTTTT. This codes for CASSIAQVAGELFF.

This clone was observed once. The chain is built from TRBV4-3 and TRBJ2-1; TRBD1 or TRBD2 may be the D gene (5 bases each). Germline lookup yields CDR1 LGHNA and CDR2 YSLEER. V shed 1 base and J shed 2 bases, with 18 bases lying between them. The CDR3 extends over 18 amino acids. CDR3 nucleotide sequence: TGCGCCAGCAGCCAAGCTCCGCCGGGGCAGGGCGCCTACAATGAGCAGTTCTTC. It translates to CASSQAPPGQGAYNEQFF.

The chain is built from TRBV27 and TRBJ2-1; TRBD2 matches at 8 bases. The germline gives CDR1 MNHEY, CDR2 SMNVEV (reference sequence). V was pared by 5 bases and J by 7 bases, with 10 bases of the junction left unmatched. The CDR3 is 15 amino acids. This chain's CDR3 is CASSPRLATENEQFF. CDR3 nucleotide sequence: TGTGCCAGCAGTCCGAGACTAGCGACGGAGAATGAGCAGTTCTTC.

This chain uses TRBV9 with TRBJ1-2, with unresolved D. Germline V gives CDR1 SGDLS, CDR2 YYNGEE. The length of the CDR3 is 17 residues. V was shortened by 0 bases and J by 0 bases, with 15 bases between the two germline ends. CDR3 DNA: TGTGCCAGCAGCGTAGGCCCGAGTCCTACCCCTAACTATGGCTACACCTTC. It encodes CASSVGPSPTPNYGYTF.

V and J are TRBV7-9 and TRBJ2-1; possibly TRBD2 for D (5 bases). Germline V CDR1 and CDR2: SEHNR, FQNEAQ (reference sequence). The ends were cut back, 5 bases at V and 6 bases at J, with 11 bases in the middle. The CDR3 totals 13 residues. The CDR3 sequence: CASSVRGSNEQFF. CDR3 nucleotide sequence: TGTGCCAGCAGCGTCCGGGGTTCCAATGAGCAGTTCTTC.

This clone was detected once. Other DNA sequences from this sample encode an identical CDR3 as well. This chain joins TRBV5-1 and TRBJ2-2; TRBD2 aligns across 13 bases. V was clipped by 2 bases and J by 5 bases; unmatched bases: 3. This CDR3 spans 16 amino acids. Germline lookup yields CDR1 SGHRS and CDR2 YFSETQ. In DNA form, the CDR3 reads TGCGCCAGCAGCTTAAGACTAGCGGGAGGTACCGGGGAGCTGTTTTTT. Translated: CASSLRLAGGTGELFF.

This clone has just one count. The rearrangement joins TRBV18 to TRBJ2-1; 7 bases map to TRBD1. The CDR3 spans 14 residues. Germline CDR1 KGHSH, CDR2 LQKENI. V was clipped by 3 bases and J by 5 bases; unmatched bases: 4. The CDR3 nucleotides are TGTGCCAGCTCACCTACAGGGGCCGACAATGAGCAGTTCTTC. Translation gives CASSPTGADNEQFF.

Points on this clone: The sample carries other DNA sequences with the same CDR3. The rearrangement links TRBV14 to TRBJ2-1, with 7 bases aligning to TRBD2. Trimming at V came to 2 bases and at J to 5 bases, leaving 3 bases not matched to a gene. The CDR3 covers 14 residues. From germline, CDR1 is SGHDN and CDR2 FVKESK. The CDR3 coding sequence is TGTGCCAGCAGCCAAACTAGCGCGGACAATGAGCAGTTCTTC. Protein: CASSQTSADNEQFF.

This clone was seen once. The J gene is TRBJ1-5, the V gene TRBV5-6; TRBD1 aligns across 7 bases. The CDR3 is made up of 16 amino acids. Trimming took 0 bases from V and 5 from J; bases not matched to a gene: 8. From germline, CDR1 is SGHDT and CDR2 YYEEEE. This CDR3 reads CASSLGPRDSHQPQHF. The CDR3 DNA is TGTGCCAGCAGCTTGGGGCCAAGGGACAGCCATCAGCCCCAGCATTTT.

The gene calls are TRBV6-1 and TRBJ1-2; no clear D gene. Germline-derived CDR1 and CDR2 are MNHNS and SASEGT. With 2 bases removed from V and 1 base from J, the gap between germline ends came to 11 bases. The length of the CDR3 is 15 residues. CDR3 in amino acids: CASSEYKGGNYGYTF. As DNA, the CDR3 is TGTGCCAGCAGTGAATATAAAGGAGGTAACTATGGCTACACCTTC.

The V and J genes are TRBV6-1 and TRBJ2-1, with 10 bases aligning to TRBD1. In germline, CDR1 is MNHNS, CDR2 SASEGT. V shed 4 bases and J 12 bases; nucleotides not matched to a gene: 9. The CDR3 covers 14 residues. CDR3 coding DNA: TGTGCCAGCAGTGCCTCCGGGACAGGGGTTTGGCAGTTCTTC. It codes for CASSASGTGVWQFF.

The V and J genes are TRBV2 and TRBJ2-1; 8 bases map to TRBD1. The germline gives CDR1 SNHLY, CDR2 FYNNEI. V was clipped by 8 bases and J by 10 bases; unmatched bases: 7. This CDR3 spans 12 amino acids. CDR3 DNA: TGTGCCAGCGGCGGGGACAGGTCGGAGCAGTTCTTC. This encodes CASGGDRSEQFF.

This clone was seen only once. The rearrangement links TRBV25-1 to TRBJ2-7, with D hard to call. CDR3 length: 14 amino acids. The V end was cut by 7 bases, the J end by 3 bases, with 16 bases between. CDR1 is MGHDK and CDR2 is SYGVNS in the germline V gene. DNA of the CDR3: TGTGCCAGCATCCCCCGCAGGAGAGACTACGAGCAGTACTTC. As protein: CASIPRRRDYEQYF.

This chain links TRBV15 with TRBJ2-7; 8 positions match TRBD1. The CDR3 length is 13 residues. From germline, CDR1 is LNHNV and CDR2 YYDKDF (reference sequence). V trimming: 2 bases; J trimming: 5 bases; junction bases outside the gene matches: 2. CDR3 in amino acids: CATSRSTGDEQYF. CDR3 bases: TGTGCCACCAGCAGATCGACAGGGGACGAGCAGTACTTC.

The chain links TRBV28 to TRBJ2-2; D may match TRBD1 or TRBD2 (5 bases each). This CDR3 has 15 amino acids. V was pared by 5 bases and J by 0 bases, with 10 bases between. Per germline, CDR1 MDHEN and CDR2 SYDVKM. The CDR3 sequence: CASSQGPTNTGELFF. CDR3 coding DNA: TGTGCCAGCAGTCAGGGACCTACGAACACCGGGGAGCTGTTTTTT.

J is TRBJ2-1 and V is TRBV5-8; TRBD2 matches 13 bases. The V segment lost 4 bases and the J segment 8 bases; nucleotides outside the gene matches: 21. The CDR3 extends over 20 amino acids. Germline V gene data show CDR1 as SGHTS and CDR2 as YDEGEE. CDR3 nucleotide sequence: TGTGCCAGCAGCCTATGGACACAACTTTTGACTAGCGGGAGGTCCCATGAGCAGTTCTTC. This translates into CASSLWTQLLTSGRSHEQFF.

On this clone: Other DNA sequences in this specimen translate into the identical CDR3. The chain uses TRBV30 and TRBJ2-1; 9 bases fit TRBD2. The trim removed 3 bases at V and 9 bases at J, leaving 12 bases unmatched. Germline V gene sequence: CDR1 GTSNPN, CDR2 SVGIG (reference sequence). The CDR3 sequence is 15 residues long. The CDR3 DNA reads as TGTGCCTGGAGGGGTCTGGCGGGAGGGCCTGTTGAGCAGTTCTTC. Its protein product is CAWRGLAGGPVEQFF.

The chain uses TRBV9 and TRBJ2-3; TRBD2 matches at 8 bases. This CDR3 is 14 amino acids long. The J segment lost 6 bases and the V segment lost 4 bases, leaving 7 bases of the junction unmatched. Germline CDR1 reads SGDLS; CDR2 reads YYNGEE. In DNA, the CDR3 is TGTGCCAGCAGCCCGGGGGGGGCGCAGGATACGCAGTATTTT. This codes for CASSPGGAQDTQYF.

V gene TRBV7-3 combines with J gene TRBJ2-3; the match to TRBD2 covers 14 bases. J was trimmed by 4 bases and V by 2 bases; bases with no gene match: 2. This CDR3 comprises 16 residues. The germline V gene has CDR1 SGHTA and CDR2 FQGTGA. CDR3 residues: CASSLGGLAGADTQYF. CDR3 DNA: TGTGCCAGCAGCTTAGGGGGACTAGCGGGAGCAGATACGCAGTATTTT.